These 10 T cell receptor beta chains were all obtained from the same sample, sequenced in a study of T cell repertoires in cytomegalovirus infection. TCRdb reanalysed the reads using MiXCR and keeps one entry per CDR3 protein. Of some 220,000 distinct CDR3 sequences detected, approximately 6.7% appear once; the ten largest clones hold around 6%. Source material: PBMCs. The receptors shown here come from a human donor in good health (CMV status not recorded). Some clones in this sample may be carry-over from other donors' samples.

Only a few counts were recorded for this clonotype. The chain has TRBV20-1 and TRBJ2-5; 9 bases map to TRBD2. The V gene end was trimmed by 5 bases and the J gene end by 1 base; junction bases not matched to a gene: 11. The CDR3 loop spans 16 amino acids. Germline CDR1 and CDR2: DFQATT and SNEGSKA (reference sequence). CDR3 residues: CSAGTPAGGFQETQYF. CDR3 DNA: TGCAGTGCTGGGACCCCGGCGGGGGGGTTCCAAGAGACCCAGTACTTC.

By sample fraction, this clonotype is medium-sized. This chain connects TRBV7-2 to TRBJ1-5; D is unclear. The CDR3 totals 13 residues. V lost 2 bases and J 9 bases, leaving 11 bases between the germline ends. Germline CDR1 is SGHTA and CDR2 is FQGNSA. The CDR3 DNA is TGTGCCAGCAGCTTAAGCCCAGAGCGGCCCCAGCATTTT. Its protein product is CASSLSPERPQHF.

This clonotype was recorded at least ten times. The chain has TRBV5-1 and TRBJ2-2; TRBD1 or TRBD2 may be the D gene (5 bases each). The CDR3 is made up of 13 amino acids. The germline V gene has CDR1 SGHRS and CDR2 YFSETQ. V lost 3 bases, J lost 7 bases, and 10 bases lay in between. The CDR3 reads CASSYGGVGELFF. The CDR3 region has the DNA TGCGCCAGCAGCTATGGGGGAGTCGGGGAGCTGTTTTTT.

This clonotype was detected many times. Here the CDR3 DNA reads TGTGCCAGCAGTGACGCCAGGGGGGATGGCTACACCTTC. Residues: CASSDARGDGYTF. The rearrangement joins TRBV2 to TRBJ1-2; TRBD1 aligns across 7 bases. The CDR3 spans 13 residues. V lost 3 bases to trimming and J lost 6 bases; unmatched junction nucleotides: 4. Germline-derived CDR1 and CDR2 are SNHLY and FYNNEI. Combining the CDR3 with reference TRBV2 and TRBJ1-2 gives the whole variable domain EPEVTQTPSHQVTQMGQEVILRCVPISNHLYFYWYRQILGQKVEFLVSFYNNEISEKSEIFDDQFSVERPDGSNFTLKIRSTKLEDSAMYFCASSDARGDGYTFGSGTRLTVV.

This clonotype was seen at least ten times. The gene calls are TRBV7-9 and TRBJ1-1, with D hard to call. CDR3 size: 14 residues. The V end was cut by 2 bases, the J end by 7 bases, with 14 bases between. Germline V gene data show CDR1 as SEHNR and CDR2 as FQNEAQ (reference sequence). The CDR3 loop reads CASSLHGRPDEAFF. The CDR3 DNA reads TGTGCCAGCAGCTTACATGGGAGGCCTGATGAAGCTTTCTTT.

Ten or more counts support this clonotype. This sequence joins TRBV27 and TRBJ1-2; 9 bases map to TRBD1. The CDR3 extends over 14 amino acids. Trimming removed 5 bases from V and 8 bases from J; junction bases left unmatched: 9. Germline V gives CDR1 MNHEY, CDR2 SMNVEV (reference sequence). CDR3: CASSRGTGSWGYTF. In DNA form, the CDR3 reads TGTGCCAGCAGTAGGGGGACAGGGAGTTGGGGCTACACCTTC.

This clonotype was observed at least ten times. The chain is built from TRBV6-6 and TRBJ1-1; no firm D call. V was pared by 5 bases and J by 1 base, with 8 bases between. The germline V gene has CDR1 MNHNY and CDR2 SVGAGI (reference sequence). CDR3 length: 13 residues. CDR3 sequence: CASSPRPNTEAFF. The DNA for the CDR3 is TGTGCCAGCAGTCCCCGACCGAACACTGAAGCTTTCTTT.

In this sample, this clonotype turned up many times. This chain uses TRBV12-3 or TRBV12-4 with TRBJ1-5, with TRBD1 matching 8 bases. The CDR3 runs 15 residues. Trimming cost V 6 bases and J 8 bases; bases outside gene matches: 12. In nucleotides, the CDR3 is TGTGCCAGCAGCTTCTTCCCCCAGGGGGCGAAGCCCCAGCATTTT. This codes for CASSFFPQGAKPQHF.

There are a few counts of this clonotype. The V call is TRBV27, the J call TRBJ2-7; 9 bases agree with TRBD2. CDR3 size: 14 residues. J lost 0 bases, V lost 11 bases, and 8 bases had no gene match. Germline loops: CDR1 MNHEY, CDR2 SMNVEV (reference sequence). CDR3 coding DNA: TGTGCCGTCGGAGGTAGCGGGGGCTCCTACGAGCAGTACTTC. It is translated as CAVGGSGGSYEQYF.

In its sample, this clonotype was seen many times. This chain joins TRBV27 and TRBJ1-5; 8 bases are a match to TRBD1. Losses at the gene ends were 3 bases for V and 5 bases for J; bases not matched to a gene: 3. This CDR3 spans 14 amino acids. Germline lookup yields CDR1 MNHEY and CDR2 SMNVEV (reference sequence). The CDR3: CASSFTTGDQPQHF. Here the CDR3 DNA reads TGTGCCAGCAGTTTCACGACAGGGGATCAGCCCCAGCATTTT.